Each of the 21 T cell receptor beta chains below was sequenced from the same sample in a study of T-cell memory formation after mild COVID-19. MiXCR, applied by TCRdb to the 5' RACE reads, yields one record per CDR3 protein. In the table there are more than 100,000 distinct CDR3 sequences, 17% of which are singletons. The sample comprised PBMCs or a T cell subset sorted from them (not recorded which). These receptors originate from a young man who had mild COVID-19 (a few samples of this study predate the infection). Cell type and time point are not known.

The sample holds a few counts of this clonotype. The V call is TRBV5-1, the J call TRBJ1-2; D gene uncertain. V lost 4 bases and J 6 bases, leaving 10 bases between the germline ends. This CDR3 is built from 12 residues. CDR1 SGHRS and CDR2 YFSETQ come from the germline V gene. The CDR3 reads CASSRSGDGYTF. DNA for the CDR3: TGCGCCAGCAGCCGCTCTGGAGATGGCTACACCTTC.

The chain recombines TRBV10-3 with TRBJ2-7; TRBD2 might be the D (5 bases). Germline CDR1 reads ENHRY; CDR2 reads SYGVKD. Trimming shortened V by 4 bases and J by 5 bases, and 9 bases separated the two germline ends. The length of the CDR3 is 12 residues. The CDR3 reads CAISGGRNEQYF. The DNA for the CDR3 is TGTGCCATCAGTGGCGGGCGCAACGAGCAGTACTTC.

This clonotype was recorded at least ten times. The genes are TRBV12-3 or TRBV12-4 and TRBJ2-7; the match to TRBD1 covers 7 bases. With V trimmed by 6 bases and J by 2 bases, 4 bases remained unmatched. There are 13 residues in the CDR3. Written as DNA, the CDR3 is TGTGCCAGCAGCCGGGACAGACCCTACGAGCAGTACTTC. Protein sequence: CASSRDRPYEQYF.

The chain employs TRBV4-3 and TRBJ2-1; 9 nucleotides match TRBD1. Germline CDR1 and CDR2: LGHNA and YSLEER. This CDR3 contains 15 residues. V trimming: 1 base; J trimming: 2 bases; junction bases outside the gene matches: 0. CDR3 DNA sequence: TGCGCCAGCAGCCAAGGGACAGGGGCCTACAATGAGCAGTTCTTC. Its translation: CASSQGTGAYNEQFF.

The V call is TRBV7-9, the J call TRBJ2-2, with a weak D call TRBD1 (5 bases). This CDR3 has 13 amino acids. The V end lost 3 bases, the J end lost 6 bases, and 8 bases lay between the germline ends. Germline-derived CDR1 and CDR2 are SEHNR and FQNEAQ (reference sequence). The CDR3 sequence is CASSFQGAGELFF. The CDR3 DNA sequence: TGTGCCAGCAGCTTTCAAGGGGCCGGGGAGCTGTTTTTT.

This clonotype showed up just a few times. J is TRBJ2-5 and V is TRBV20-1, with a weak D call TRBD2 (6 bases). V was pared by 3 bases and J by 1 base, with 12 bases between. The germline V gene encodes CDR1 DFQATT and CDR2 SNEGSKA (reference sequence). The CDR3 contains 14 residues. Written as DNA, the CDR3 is TGCAGTGCTAGTGCGGGAACGTCCCAAGAGACCCAGTACTTC. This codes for CSASAGTSQETQYF.

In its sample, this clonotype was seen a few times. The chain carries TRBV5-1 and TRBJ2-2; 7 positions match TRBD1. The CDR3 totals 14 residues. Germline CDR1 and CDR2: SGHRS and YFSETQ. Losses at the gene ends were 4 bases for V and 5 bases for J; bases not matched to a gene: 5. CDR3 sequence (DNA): TGCGCCAGCAGCGAGACAGGGTGGACCGGGGAGCTGTTTTTT. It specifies CASSETGWTGELFF.

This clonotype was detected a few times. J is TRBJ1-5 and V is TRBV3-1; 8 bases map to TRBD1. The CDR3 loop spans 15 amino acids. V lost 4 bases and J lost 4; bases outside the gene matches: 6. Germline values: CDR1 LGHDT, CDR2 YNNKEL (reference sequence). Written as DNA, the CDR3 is TGTGCCAGCAGCCTGGGGACAGGCCATAATCAGCCCCAGCATTTT. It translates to CASSLGTGHNQPQHF. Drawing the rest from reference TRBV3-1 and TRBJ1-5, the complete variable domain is DTAVSQTPKYLVTQMGNDKSIKCEQNLGHDTMYWYKQDSKKFLKIMFSYNNKELIINETVPNRFSPKSPDKAHLNLHINSLELGDSAVYFCASSLGTGHNQPQHFGDGTRLSIL.

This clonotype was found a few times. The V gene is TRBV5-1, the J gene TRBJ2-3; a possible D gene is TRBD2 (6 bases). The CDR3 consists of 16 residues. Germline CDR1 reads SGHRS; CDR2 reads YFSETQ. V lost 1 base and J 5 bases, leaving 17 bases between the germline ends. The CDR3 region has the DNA TGCGCCAGCAGCTTGTCGGGCGGGGCCCTGGGAGATACGCAGTATTTT. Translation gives CASSLSGGALGDTQYF.

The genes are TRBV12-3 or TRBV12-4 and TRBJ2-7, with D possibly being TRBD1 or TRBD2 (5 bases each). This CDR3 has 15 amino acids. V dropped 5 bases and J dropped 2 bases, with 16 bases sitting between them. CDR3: CASSPGRLTAYEQYF. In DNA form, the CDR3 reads TGTGCCAGCAGTCCGGGACGCCTGACTGCCTACGAGCAGTACTTC.

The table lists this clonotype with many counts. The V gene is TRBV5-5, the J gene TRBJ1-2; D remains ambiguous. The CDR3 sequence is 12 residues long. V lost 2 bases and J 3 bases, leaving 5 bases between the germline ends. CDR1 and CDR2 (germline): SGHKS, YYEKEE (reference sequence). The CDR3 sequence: CASSFDDYGYTF. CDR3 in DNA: TGTGCCAGCAGCTTTGACGACTATGGCTACACCTTC.

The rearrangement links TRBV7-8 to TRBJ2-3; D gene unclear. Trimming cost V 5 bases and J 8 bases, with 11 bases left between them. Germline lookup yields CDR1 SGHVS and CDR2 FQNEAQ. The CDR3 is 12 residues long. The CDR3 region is CASSQSLGTQYF. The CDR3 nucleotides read TGTGCCAGCAGCCAATCTTTGGGTACGCAGTATTTT. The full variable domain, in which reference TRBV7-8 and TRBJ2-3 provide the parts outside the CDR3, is GAGVSQSPRYKVAKRGQDVALRCDPISGHVSLFWYQQALGQGPEFLTYFQNEAQLDKSGLPSDRFFAERPEGSVSTLKIQRTQQEDSAVYLCASSQSLGTQYFGPGTRLTVL.

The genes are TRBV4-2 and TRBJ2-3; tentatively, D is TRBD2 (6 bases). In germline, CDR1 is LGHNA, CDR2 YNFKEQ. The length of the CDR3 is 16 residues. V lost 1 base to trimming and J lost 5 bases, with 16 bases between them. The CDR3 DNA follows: TGTGCCAGCAGCCAAGCGGCAGGACCGGAGGGAGATACGCAGTATTTT. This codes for CASSQAAGPEGDTQYF.

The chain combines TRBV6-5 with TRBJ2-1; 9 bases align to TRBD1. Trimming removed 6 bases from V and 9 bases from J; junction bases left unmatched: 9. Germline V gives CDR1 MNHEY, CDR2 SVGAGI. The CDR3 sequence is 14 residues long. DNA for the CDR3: TGTGCCAGCAGCCTGGGACAGGGTTGGGGTGAGCAGTTCTTC. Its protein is CASSLGQGWGEQFF.

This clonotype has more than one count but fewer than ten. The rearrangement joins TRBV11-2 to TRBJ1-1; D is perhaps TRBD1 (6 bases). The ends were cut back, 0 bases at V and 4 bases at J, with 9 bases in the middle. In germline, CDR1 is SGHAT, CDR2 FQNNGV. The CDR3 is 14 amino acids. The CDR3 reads CASSLEQGLTEAFF. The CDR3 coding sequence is TGTGCCAGCAGCTTAGAGCAGGGGCTCACTGAAGCTTTCTTT.

The CDR3 loop reads CARSREHPTGELFF. The CDR3 DNA is TGTGCCAGGAGCCGCGAGCACCCCACCGGGGAGCTGTTTTTT. The chain employs TRBV7-9 and TRBJ2-2, with D unresolved. Trimming pared 9 bases from V and 4 bases from J, leaving 15 bases between. CDR1 and CDR2 from the germline V gene are SEHNR and FQNEAQ (reference sequence). The CDR3 loop spans 14 amino acids.

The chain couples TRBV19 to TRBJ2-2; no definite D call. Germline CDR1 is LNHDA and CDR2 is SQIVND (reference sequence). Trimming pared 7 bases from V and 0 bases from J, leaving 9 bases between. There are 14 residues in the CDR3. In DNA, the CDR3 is TGTGCCAGTACTCGCCGCGCGAACACCGGGGAGCTGTTTTTT. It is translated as CASTRRANTGELFF.

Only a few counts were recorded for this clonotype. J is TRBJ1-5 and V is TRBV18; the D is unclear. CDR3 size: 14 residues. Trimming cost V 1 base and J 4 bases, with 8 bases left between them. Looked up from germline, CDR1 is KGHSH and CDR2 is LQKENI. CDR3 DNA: TGTGCCAGCTCACCACAGGGAGAAAATCAGCCCCAGCATTTT. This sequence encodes CASSPQGENQPQHF.

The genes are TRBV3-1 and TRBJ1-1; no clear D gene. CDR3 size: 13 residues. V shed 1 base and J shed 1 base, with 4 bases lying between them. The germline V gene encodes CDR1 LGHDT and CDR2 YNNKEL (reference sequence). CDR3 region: CASSQVRNTEAFF. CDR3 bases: TGTGCCAGCAGCCAAGTAAGGAACACTGAAGCTTTCTTT. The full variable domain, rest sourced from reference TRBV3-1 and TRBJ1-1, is DTAVSQTPKYLVTQMGNDKSIKCEQNLGHDTMYWYKQDSKKFLKIMFSYNNKELIINETVPNRFSPKSPDKAHLNLHINSLELGDSAVYFCASSQVRNTEAFFGQGTRLTVV.

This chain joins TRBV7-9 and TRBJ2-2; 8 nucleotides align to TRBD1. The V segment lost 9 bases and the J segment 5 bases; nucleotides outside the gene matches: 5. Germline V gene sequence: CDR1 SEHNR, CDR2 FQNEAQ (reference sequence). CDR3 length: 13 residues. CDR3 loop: CASRDRRTGELFF. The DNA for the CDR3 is TGTGCCAGTCGGGACAGGCGAACCGGGGAGCTGTTTTTT.

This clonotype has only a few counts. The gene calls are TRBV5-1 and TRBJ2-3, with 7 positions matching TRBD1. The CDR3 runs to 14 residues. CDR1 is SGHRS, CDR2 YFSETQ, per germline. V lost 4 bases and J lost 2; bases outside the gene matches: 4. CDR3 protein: CASSQGGYTDTQYF. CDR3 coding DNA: TGCGCCAGCAGCCAAGGGGGCTACACAGATACGCAGTATTTT.